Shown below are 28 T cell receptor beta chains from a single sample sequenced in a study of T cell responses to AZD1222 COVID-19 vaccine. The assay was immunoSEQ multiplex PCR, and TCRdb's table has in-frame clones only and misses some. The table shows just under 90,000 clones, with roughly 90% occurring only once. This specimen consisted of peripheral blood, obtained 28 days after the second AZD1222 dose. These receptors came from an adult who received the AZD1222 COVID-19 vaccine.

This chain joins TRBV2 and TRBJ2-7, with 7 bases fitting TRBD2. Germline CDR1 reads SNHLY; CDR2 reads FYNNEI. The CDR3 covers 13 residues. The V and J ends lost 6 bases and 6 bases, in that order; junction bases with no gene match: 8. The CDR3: CASRDRLALEQYF. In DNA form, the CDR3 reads TGTGCCAGCAGAGATAGACTAGCTCTCGAGCAGTACTTC.

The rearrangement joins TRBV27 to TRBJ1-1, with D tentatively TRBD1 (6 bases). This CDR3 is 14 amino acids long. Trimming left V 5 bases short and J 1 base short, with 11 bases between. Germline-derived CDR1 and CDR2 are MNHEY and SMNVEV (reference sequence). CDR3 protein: CASSLDRRNTEAFF. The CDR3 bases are TGTGCCAGCAGTCTTGACAGGAGGAACACTGAAGCTTTCTTT.

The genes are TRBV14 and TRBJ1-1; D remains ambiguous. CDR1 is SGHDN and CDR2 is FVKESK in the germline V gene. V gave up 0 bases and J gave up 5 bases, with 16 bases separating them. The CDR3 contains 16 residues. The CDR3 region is CASSQDPRRGGTEAFF. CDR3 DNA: TGTGCCAGCAGCCAAGATCCACGGCGGGGTGGGACTGAAGCTTTCTTT.

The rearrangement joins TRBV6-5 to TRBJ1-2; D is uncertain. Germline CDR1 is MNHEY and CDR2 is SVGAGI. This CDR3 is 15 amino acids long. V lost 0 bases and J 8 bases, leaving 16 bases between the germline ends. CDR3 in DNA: TGTGCCAGCAGTTACTCGAGTATCGGTTGGAGGGGCTACACCTTC. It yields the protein CASSYSSIGWRGYTF.

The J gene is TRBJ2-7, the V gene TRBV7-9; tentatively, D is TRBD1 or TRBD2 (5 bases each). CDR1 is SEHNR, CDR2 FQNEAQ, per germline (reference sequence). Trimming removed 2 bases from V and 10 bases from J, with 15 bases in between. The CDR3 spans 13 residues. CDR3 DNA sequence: TGTGCCAGCAGCTTATTGCTGGGTCGGGGCCAGTACTTC. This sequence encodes CASSLLLGRGQYF. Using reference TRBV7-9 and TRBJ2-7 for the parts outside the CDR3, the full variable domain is DTGVSQNPRHKITKRGQNVTFRCDPISEHNRLYWYRQTLGQGPEFLTYFQNEAQLEKSRLLSDRFSAERPKGSFSTLEIQRTEQGDSAMYLCASSLLLGRGQYFGPGTRLTVT.

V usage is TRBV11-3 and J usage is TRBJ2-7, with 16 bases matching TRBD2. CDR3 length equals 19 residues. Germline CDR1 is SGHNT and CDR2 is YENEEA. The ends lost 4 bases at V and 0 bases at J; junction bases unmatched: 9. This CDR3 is CASSSPMGLAGGSSYEQYF. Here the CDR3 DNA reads TGTGCCAGCAGCTCTCCCATGGGACTAGCGGGAGGGAGCTCCTACGAGCAGTACTTC. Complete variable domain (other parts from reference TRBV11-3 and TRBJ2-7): EAGVVQSPRYKIIEKKQPVAFWCNPISGHNTLYWYLQNLGQGPELLIRYENEEAVDDSQLPKDRFSAERLKGVDSTLKIQPAELGDSAVYLCASSSPMGLAGGSSYEQYFGPGTRLTVT.

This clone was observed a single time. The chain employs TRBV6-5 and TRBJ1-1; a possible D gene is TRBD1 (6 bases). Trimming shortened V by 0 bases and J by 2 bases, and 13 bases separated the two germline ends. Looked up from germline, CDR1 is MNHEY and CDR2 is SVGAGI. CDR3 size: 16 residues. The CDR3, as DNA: TGTGCCAGCAGTTACTCGCGGGGGCGGAGTAACACTGAAGCTTTCTTT. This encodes CASSYSRGRSNTEAFF.

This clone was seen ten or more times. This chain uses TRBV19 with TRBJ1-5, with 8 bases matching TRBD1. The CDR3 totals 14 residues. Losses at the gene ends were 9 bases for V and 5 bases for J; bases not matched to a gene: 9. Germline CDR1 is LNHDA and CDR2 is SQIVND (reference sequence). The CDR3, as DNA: TGTGCCAGCCGGAAGGCAGGGGGCGATCAGCCCCAGCATTTT. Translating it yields CASRKAGGDQPQHF.

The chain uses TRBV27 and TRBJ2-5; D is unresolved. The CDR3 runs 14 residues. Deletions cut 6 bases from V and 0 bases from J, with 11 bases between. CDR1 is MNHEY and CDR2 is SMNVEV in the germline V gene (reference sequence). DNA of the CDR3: TGTGCCAGCAGCCGGCAGTCGTACCAAGAGACCCAGTACTTC. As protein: CASSRQSYQETQYF.

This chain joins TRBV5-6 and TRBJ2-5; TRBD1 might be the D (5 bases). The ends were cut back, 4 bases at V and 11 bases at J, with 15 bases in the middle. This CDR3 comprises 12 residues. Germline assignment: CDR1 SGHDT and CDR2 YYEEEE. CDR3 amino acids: CASSNIAGAQYF. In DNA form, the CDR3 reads TGTGCCAGCAGCAACATTGCTGGGGCGCAGTACTTC.

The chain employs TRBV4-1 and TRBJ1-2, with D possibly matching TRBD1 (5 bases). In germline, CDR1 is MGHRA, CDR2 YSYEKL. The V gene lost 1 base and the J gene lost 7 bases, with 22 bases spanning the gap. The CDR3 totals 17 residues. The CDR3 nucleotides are TGCGCCAGCAGCCAAGTTTATAGGCAGGGACCTCTCCGTGGCTACACCTTC. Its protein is CASSQVYRQGPLRGYTF.

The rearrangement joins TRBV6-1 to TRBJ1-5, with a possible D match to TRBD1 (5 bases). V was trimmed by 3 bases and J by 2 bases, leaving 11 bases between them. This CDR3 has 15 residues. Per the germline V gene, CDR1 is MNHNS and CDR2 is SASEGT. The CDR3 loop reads CASSDLGRGNQPQHF. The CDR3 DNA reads TGTGCCAGCAGTGATTTGGGCAGGGGCAATCAGCCCCAGCATTTT.

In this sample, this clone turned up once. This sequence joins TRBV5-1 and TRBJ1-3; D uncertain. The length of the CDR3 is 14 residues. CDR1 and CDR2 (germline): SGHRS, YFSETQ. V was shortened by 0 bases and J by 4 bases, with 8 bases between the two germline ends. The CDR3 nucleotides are TGCGCCAGCAGCTTGGGTACAGAAGGAAACACCATATATTTT. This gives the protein CASSLGTEGNTIYF.

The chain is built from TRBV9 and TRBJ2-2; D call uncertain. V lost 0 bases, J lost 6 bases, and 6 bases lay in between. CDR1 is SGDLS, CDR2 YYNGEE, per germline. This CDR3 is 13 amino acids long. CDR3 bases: TGTGCCAGCAGCGTAGTGGGATCCGGGGAGCTGTTTTTT. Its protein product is CASSVVGSGELFF. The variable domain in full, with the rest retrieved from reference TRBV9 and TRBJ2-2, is DSGVTQTPKHLITATGQRVTLRCSPRSGDLSVYWYQQSLDQGLQFLIQYYNGEERAKGNILERFSAQQFPDLHSELNLSSLELGDSALYFCASSVVGSGELFFGEGSRLTVL.

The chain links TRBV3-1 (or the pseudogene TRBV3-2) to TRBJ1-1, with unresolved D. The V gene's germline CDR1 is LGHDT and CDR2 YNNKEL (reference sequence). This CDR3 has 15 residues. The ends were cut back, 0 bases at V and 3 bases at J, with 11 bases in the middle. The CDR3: CASSQEREVDTEAFF. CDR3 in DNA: TGTGCCAGCAGCCAAGAGCGAGAGGTGGACACTGAAGCTTTCTTT.

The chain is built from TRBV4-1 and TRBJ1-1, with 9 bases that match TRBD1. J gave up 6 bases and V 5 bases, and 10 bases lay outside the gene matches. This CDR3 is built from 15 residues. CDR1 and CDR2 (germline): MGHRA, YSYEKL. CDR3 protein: CASSSRDRAKAEAFF. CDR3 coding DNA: TGCGCCAGCAGCTCCCGGGACAGGGCGAAAGCTGAAGCTTTCTTT.

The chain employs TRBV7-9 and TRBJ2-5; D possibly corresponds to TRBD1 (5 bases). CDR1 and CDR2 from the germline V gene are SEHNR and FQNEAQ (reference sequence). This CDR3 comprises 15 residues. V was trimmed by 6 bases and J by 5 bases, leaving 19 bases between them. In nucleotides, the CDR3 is TGTGCCAGCAGATCGTTGGGGCAGGCCGGGGAGACCCAGTACTTC. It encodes CASRSLGQAGETQYF.

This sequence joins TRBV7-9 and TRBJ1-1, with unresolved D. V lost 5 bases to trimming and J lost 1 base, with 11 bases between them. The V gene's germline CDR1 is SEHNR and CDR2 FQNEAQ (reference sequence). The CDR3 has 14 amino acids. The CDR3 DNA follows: TGTGCCAGCAGCCCCCGGGGTGGGAACACTGAAGCTTTCTTT. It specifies CASSPRGGNTEAFF.

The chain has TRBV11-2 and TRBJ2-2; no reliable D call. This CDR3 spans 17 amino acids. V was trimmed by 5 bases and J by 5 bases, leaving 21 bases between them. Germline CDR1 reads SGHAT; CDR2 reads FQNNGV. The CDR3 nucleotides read TGTGCCAGCAGCAAGACCCTCCGGGCCGACCCAACCGGGGAGCTGTTTTTT. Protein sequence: CASSKTLRADPTGELFF.

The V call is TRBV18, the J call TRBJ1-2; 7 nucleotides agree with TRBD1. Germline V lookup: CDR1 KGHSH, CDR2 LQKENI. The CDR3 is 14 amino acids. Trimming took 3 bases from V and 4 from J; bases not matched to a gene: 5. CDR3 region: CASSPNAGGYGYTF. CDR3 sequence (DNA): TGTGCCAGCTCACCCAATGCAGGGGGCTATGGCTACACCTTC.

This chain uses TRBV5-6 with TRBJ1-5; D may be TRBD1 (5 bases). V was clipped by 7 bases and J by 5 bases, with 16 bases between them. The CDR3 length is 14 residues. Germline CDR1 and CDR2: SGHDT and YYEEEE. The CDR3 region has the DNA TGTGCCAGCTCGGGGGGTTTTTCGCATCAGCCCCAGCATTTT. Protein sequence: CASSGGFSHQPQHF.

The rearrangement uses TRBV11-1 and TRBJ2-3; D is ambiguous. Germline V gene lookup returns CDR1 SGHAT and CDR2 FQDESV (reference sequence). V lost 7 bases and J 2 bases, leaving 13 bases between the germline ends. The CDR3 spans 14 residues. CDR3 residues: CASKRWESTDTQYF. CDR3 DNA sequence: TGTGCCAGCAAACGGTGGGAATCCACAGATACGCAGTATTTT. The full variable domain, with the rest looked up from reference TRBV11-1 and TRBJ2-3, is EAEVAQSPRYKITEKSQAVAFWCDPISGHATLYWYRQILGQGPELLVQFQDESVVDDSQLPKDRFSAERLKGVDSTLKIQPAELGDSAMYLCASKRWESTDTQYFGPGTRLTVL.

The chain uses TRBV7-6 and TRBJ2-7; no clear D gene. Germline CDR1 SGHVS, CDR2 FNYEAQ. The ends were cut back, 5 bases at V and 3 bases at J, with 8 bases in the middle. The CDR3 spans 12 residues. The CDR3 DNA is TGTGCCAGCAGCCTACAAGGCTACGAGCAGTACTTC. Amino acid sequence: CASSLQGYEQYF.

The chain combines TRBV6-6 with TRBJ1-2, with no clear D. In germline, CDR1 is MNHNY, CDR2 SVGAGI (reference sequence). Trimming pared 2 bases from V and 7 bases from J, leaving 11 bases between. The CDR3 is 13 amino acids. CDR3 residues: CASSYVVQAGYTF. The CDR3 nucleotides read TGTGCCAGCAGTTACGTCGTCCAGGCTGGCTACACCTTC.

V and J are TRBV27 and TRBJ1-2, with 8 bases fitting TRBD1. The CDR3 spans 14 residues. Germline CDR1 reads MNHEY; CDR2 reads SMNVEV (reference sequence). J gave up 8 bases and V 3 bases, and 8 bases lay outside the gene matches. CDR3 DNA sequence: TGTGCCAGCAGTTTCGCAGGGGGCGCACAGGGCTACACCTTC. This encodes CASSFAGGAQGYTF.

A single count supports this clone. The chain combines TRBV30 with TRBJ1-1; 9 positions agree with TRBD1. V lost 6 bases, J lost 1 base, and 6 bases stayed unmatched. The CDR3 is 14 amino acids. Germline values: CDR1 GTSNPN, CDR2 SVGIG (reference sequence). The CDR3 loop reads CACNMGQGNTEAFF. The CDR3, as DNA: TGTGCCTGCAACATGGGACAGGGGAACACTGAAGCTTTCTTT.

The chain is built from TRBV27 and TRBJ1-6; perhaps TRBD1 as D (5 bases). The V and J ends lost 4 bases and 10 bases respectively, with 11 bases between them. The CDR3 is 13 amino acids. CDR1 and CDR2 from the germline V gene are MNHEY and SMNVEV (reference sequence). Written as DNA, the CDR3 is TGTGCCAGCAGTTCCAGGGAAGGATCACCCCTCCACTTT. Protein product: CASSSREGSPLHF.

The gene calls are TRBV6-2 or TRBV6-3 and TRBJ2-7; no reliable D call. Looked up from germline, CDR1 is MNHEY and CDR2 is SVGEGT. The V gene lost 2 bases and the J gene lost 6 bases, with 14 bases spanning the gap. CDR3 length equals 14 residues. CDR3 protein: CASSYGIGGFEQYF. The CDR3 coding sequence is TGTGCCAGCAGTTACGGAATAGGCGGCTTCGAGCAGTACTTC.